The next 16 T cell receptor beta chains were all read from a single sample in a study of technical replicates of blood from a few donors. Libraries were prepared by immunoSEQ multiplex PCR; TCRdb keeps only in-frame clonotypes and omits some of them. Of tens of thousands of clones detected, approximately 96% appear once; the ten largest clones hold roughly 0.36%. Sequencing used T cells isolated from PBMCs. Every receptor here comes from a human donor in good health.

A word on this clone: This same CDR3 is encoded by further DNA sequences in the sample. The chain has TRBV28 and TRBJ1-1; D uncertain. The CDR3 is made up of 12 amino acids. Germline V gives CDR1 MDHEN, CDR2 SYDVKM. Between the trimmed V and J ends, which lost 6 bases and 0 bases, there was a span of 5 bases. The CDR3 region is CASRSLNTEAFF. Written as DNA, the CDR3 is TGTGCCAGCAGGTCGTTGAACACTGAAGCTTTCTTT.

This clone was observed a single time. This chain joins TRBV14 and TRBJ2-7, with D perhaps TRBD1 (5 bases). Germline lookup yields CDR1 SGHDN and CDR2 FVKESK. The V gene lost 6 bases and the J gene lost 0 bases, with 12 bases spanning the gap. The CDR3 runs to 14 residues. CDR3 in amino acids: CASSPQGISYEQYF. DNA of the CDR3: TGTGCCAGCAGTCCGCAGGGTATCTCCTACGAGCAGTACTTC.

The chain recombines TRBV30 with TRBJ2-5; D possibly corresponds to TRBD1 (5 bases). The V gene's germline CDR1 is GTSNPN and CDR2 SVGIG (reference sequence). The CDR3 has 14 residues. The V end was cut by 5 bases, the J end by 0 bases, with 13 bases between. CDR3 nucleotide sequence: TGTGCCTGGGGCCGACAGTCCCACCAAGAGACCCAGTACTTC. Amino acid sequence: CAWGRQSHQETQYF.

The V call is TRBV4-1, the J call TRBJ1-1, with D perhaps matching TRBD1 (6 bases). V lost 4 bases to trimming and J lost 1 base, with 7 bases between them. Per germline, CDR1 MGHRA and CDR2 YSYEKL. The CDR3 runs to 13 residues. The CDR3 protein is CASSPQGNTEAFF. The CDR3 DNA sequence: TGCGCCAGCAGCCCACAGGGGAACACTGAAGCTTTCTTT.

The V gene is TRBV5-5, the J gene TRBJ1-4, with TRBD1 identical over 8 bases. The CDR3 is 16 amino acids. Looked up from germline, CDR1 is SGHKS and CDR2 is YYEKEE (reference sequence). The V and J ends lost 2 bases and 5 bases, in that order; junction bases with no gene match: 8. In DNA form, the CDR3 reads TGTGCCAGCAGCTTCCCTACAGGGGGGAAGAATGAAAAACTGTTTTTT. Translation: CASSFPTGGKNEKLFF.

The V and J genes are TRBV19 and TRBJ2-7; perhaps TRBD1 as D (6 bases). The germline gives CDR1 LNHDA, CDR2 SQIVND (reference sequence). The CDR3 extends over 14 amino acids. V gave up 5 bases and J gave up 2 bases, with 13 bases separating them. In DNA form, the CDR3 reads TGTGCCAGTAGTGCAGGGACAACAGCCTACGAGCAGTACTTC. Its translation is CASSAGTTAYEQYF.

CDR3 bases: TGTGCCAGCAGCGTCGGACTTCTCCCGTACCAAGAGACCCAGTACTTC. Amino acids: CASSVGLLPYQETQYF. This chain joins TRBV9 and TRBJ2-5; a weak D match, TRBD2 (5 bases). Looked up from germline, CDR1 is SGDLS and CDR2 is YYNGEE. The CDR3 contains 16 residues. Trimming cost V 2 bases and J 0 bases, with 14 bases left between them.

The rearrangement joins TRBV19 to TRBJ1-1, with 11 bases lining up with TRBD1. Unmatched junction bases numbered 5, after V lost 5 bases and J lost 0 bases. The CDR3 length is 16 residues. In germline, CDR1 is LNHDA, CDR2 SQIVND (reference sequence). CDR3 nucleotide sequence: TGTGCCAGTAGTTTCCGGACAGGGGGCGTGAACACTGAAGCTTTCTTT. Protein product: CASSFRTGGVNTEAFF.

The gene calls are TRBV28 and TRBJ1-2, with no clear D. Trimming removed 3 bases from V and 0 bases from J, with 17 bases in between. The CDR3 sequence is 17 residues long. CDR1 and CDR2 from the germline V gene are MDHEN and SYDVKM. This chain's CDR3 is CASSFSLGRPSNYGYTF. The CDR3 coding sequence is TGTGCCAGCAGTTTCTCATTGGGGAGGCCCTCTAACTATGGCTACACCTTC.

This chain links TRBV27 with TRBJ1-5; 8 nucleotides agree with TRBD1. CDR3 size: 15 residues. V gave up 5 bases and J gave up 5 bases; unmatched junction bases: 8. Germline V CDR1 and CDR2: MNHEY, SMNVEV (reference sequence). The CDR3 is CASSGYRGGDQPQHF. The CDR3 DNA follows: TGTGCCAGCAGTGGATACAGGGGGGGCGATCAGCCCCAGCATTTT.

The genes are TRBV11-2 and TRBJ1-1; no firm D call. V lost 4 bases and J lost 9, with 12 bases in between. Germline V gene data show CDR1 as SGHAT and CDR2 as FQNNGV. This CDR3 has 12 residues. The CDR3 loop is CASSSLTLQAFF. The CDR3 DNA reads TGTGCCAGCAGCTCCCTAACCCTTCAAGCTTTCTTT.

The chain joins TRBV5-1 to TRBJ1-2; maybe TRBD1 (6 bases). The length of the CDR3 is 15 residues. Germline values: CDR1 SGHRS, CDR2 YFSETQ. V was shortened by 5 bases and J by 7 bases, with 21 bases between the two germline ends. The CDR3 nucleotides read TGCGCCAGCAGTTCATTGGGGGACATTGGAATTGGCTACACCTTC. Translated, it gives CASSSLGDIGIGYTF.

This chain connects TRBV9 to TRBJ2-7, with TRBD1 matching over 7 bases. The CDR3 sequence is 14 residues long. The V gene's germline CDR1 is SGDLS and CDR2 YYNGEE. V lost 3 bases and J lost 4; bases outside the gene matches: 7. The CDR3 nucleotides read TGTGCCAGCAGCGGACCAGGGGGTCGGTACGAGCAGTACTTC. Translated, it gives CASSGPGGRYEQYF.

This chain joins TRBV2 and TRBJ2-1; 12 bases are a match to TRBD2. Germline values: CDR1 SNHLY, CDR2 FYNNEI. V gave up 6 bases and J gave up 0 bases; unmatched junction bases: 3. The CDR3 has 16 residues. The CDR3 here is CASRGLAGSSYNEQFF. The CDR3 DNA sequence: TGTGCCAGCAGGGGACTAGCGGGTAGCTCCTACAATGAGCAGTTCTTC.

The V call is TRBV7-6, the J call TRBJ1-1; 7 bases match TRBD1. The V gene end was trimmed by 5 bases and the J gene end by 0 bases; junction bases not matched to a gene: 3. This CDR3 comprises 14 residues. Germline V gives CDR1 SGHVS, CDR2 FNYEAQ. The CDR3 DNA is TGTGCCAGCAGCCCGGGACAGTTGAACACTGAAGCTTTCTTT. Encoded protein: CASSPGQLNTEAFF.

This sequence joins TRBV7-2 and TRBJ2-7, with 9 bases identical to TRBD2. Germline CDR1 and CDR2: SGHTA and FQGNSA. Trimming took 5 bases from V and 0 from J; bases not matched to a gene: 14. This CDR3 is built from 18 residues. CDR3 bases: TGTGCCAGCAGCATGAGAGCGGGAGGACACACCCTCTCCTACGAGCAGTACTTC. Translation gives CASSMRAGGHTLSYEQYF.